This T cell receptor (beta chain) stems from a study of early T cells in non-severe SARS-CoV-2 infection. This clonotype was observed a handful of times. The CDR3 runs 14 residues. Germline-derived CDR1 and CDR2 are LGHDT and YNNKEL (reference sequence). V was trimmed by 3 bases and J by 4 bases, leaving 12 bases between them. Individual cDNA molecules received unique molecular identifiers. TCRdb re-called the 5' RACE reads through MiXCR, storing one row per CDR3 protein. The sample lists tens of thousands of distinct CDR3 sequences, around 15% occurring once. Material: whole blood. V usage is TRBV3-1 and J usage is TRBJ1-1; D might be TRBD1 (6 bases). This sequence originates from an adult who was a healthcare worker with PCR-confirmed SARS-CoV-2 infection or an uninfected control (not recorded which). CDR3 region: CASSQVQGGTEAFF. The CDR3 bases are TGTGCCAGCAGCCAGGTACAGGGAGGCACTGAAGCTTTCTTT. Full variable domain (remainder filled in from reference TRBV3-1 and TRBJ1-1): DTAVSQTPKYLVTQMGNDKSIKCEQNLGHDTMYWYKQDSKKFLKIMFSYNNKELIINETVPNRFSPKSPDKAHLNLHINSLELGDSAVYFCASSQVQGGTEAFFGQGTRLTVV.